A selection of T cell receptor beta chains follows, all from one sample in a study of PD-L1 blockade in urothelial cancer. The data were produced by immunoSEQ multiplex PCR, yet TCRdb's version contains in-frame clones alone and is incomplete. The repertoire consists of roughly 76,000 clones, with roughly 90% occurring once and the leading ten covering approximately 0.89%. Sample: PBMCs, taken around atezolizumab (anti-PD-L1) treatment. The receptor set was obtained from a woman aged 80 or over with urothelial cancer. The CDR3 runs from the conserved cysteine through the conserved F or W. Fields, in order: J gene, D gene, V gene, CDR3 length, CDR3 protein. A D gene is named only where the DNA matches it firmly.

TRBJ1-2,TRBD1,TRBV18,15,CASSQTGGEGYGYTF
TRBJ1-2,TRBD1,TRBV28,13,CASSPDRDYGYTF
TRBJ2-7,.,TRBV9,15,CASSVGPSASYEQYF
TRBJ1-5,.,TRBV28,12,CASQGLLQPQHF
TRBJ2-3,TRBD2,TRBV6-5,14,CASRRTSGTDTQYF
TRBJ2-5,TRBD1,TRBV6-1,14,CASSETTGGETQYF
TRBJ2-1,.,TRBV28,13,CATAPPNYNEQFF
TRBJ2-6,TRBD1,TRBV30,17,CAWQGRQGAPRANVLTF
TRBJ2-7,TRBD1,TRBV7-2,13,CASSSTGAYEQYF
TRBJ2-1,.,TRBV20-1,11,CSAPRYNEQFF
TRBJ1-5,.,TRBV21-1,15,CASSTGQEANQPQHF
TRBJ1-5,TRBD1,TRBV6-1,14,CASMDRGLNQPQHF
TRBJ1-1,.,TRBV28,13,CASTGQVNTEAFF
TRBJ2-3,.,TRBV7-3,11,CASSFTGSQYF
TRBJ1-4,.,TRBV10-1,12,CASSTIGGKLFF
TRBJ2-7,TRBD1,TRBV28,13,CASSLTGGREQYF
TRBJ2-4,TRBD2,TRBV7-2,15,CASSLTSGRGGIQYF
TRBJ1-1,.,TRBV28,15,CASITGGGYLTEAFF
TRBJ2-5,TRBD1,TRBV5-1,15,CASSLEGQIQETQYF
TRBJ2-1,TRBD2,TRBV27,16,CASSVRLAGVENEQFF
TRBJ2-5,TRBD1,TRBV2,14,CASSRGQGGETQYF
TRBJ1-3,.,TRBV5-5,18,CASSPIGPIRSSGNTIYF
TRBJ2-4,.,TRBV19,15,CASSSDRLAKNIQYF
TRBJ1-5,TRBD1,TRBV19,15,CASTRGQGFDQPQHF
TRBJ2-7,.,TRBV9,15,CASSVGRDPSYEQYF
TRBJ2-3,TRBD2,TRBV9,16,CASSPLAGGSTDTQYF
TRBJ2-3,TRBD2,TRBV5-1,16,CASSLATSGNSDTQYF
TRBJ2-5,TRBD2,TRBV7-9,17,CASSLGLAGGSKETQYF
TRBJ2-7,.,TRBV10-2,14,CASFPTAASYEQYF
TRBJ1-5,.,TRBV23-1,15,CASTGRSDSNQPQHF
TRBJ2-2,.,TRBV6-5,15,CASSRGTATTGELFF
TRBJ2-1,TRBD2,TRBV6-1,15,CASRTSGSSYNEQFF
TRBJ2-7,TRBD2,TRBV7-9,17,CASSSASGGVLAHEQYF
TRBJ2-1,.,TRBV18,14,CASSPSLEGNEQFF
TRBJ2-5,TRBD2,TRBV7-3,13,CASARGLKETQYF
TRBJ1-2,TRBD1,TRBV18,15,CASSDTGTGDYGYTF
TRBJ2-5,TRBD2,TRBV5-1,16,CASSLEVAGAGETQYF
TRBJ2-7,TRBD1,TRBV6-1,16,CASSEAEGANGYEQYF
TRBJ2-2,TRBD2,TRBV19,14,CASRAGVDTGELFF
TRBJ2-1,.,TRBV7-9,11,CASTGGNEQFF
TRBJ1-2,.,TRBV6-5,14,CASSYSQGNYGYTF
TRBJ2-1,TRBD2,TRBV28,17,CASSFVAGASSYNEQFF
TRBJ2-7,TRBD2,TRBV6-5,15,CASSYSLAGVYEQYF